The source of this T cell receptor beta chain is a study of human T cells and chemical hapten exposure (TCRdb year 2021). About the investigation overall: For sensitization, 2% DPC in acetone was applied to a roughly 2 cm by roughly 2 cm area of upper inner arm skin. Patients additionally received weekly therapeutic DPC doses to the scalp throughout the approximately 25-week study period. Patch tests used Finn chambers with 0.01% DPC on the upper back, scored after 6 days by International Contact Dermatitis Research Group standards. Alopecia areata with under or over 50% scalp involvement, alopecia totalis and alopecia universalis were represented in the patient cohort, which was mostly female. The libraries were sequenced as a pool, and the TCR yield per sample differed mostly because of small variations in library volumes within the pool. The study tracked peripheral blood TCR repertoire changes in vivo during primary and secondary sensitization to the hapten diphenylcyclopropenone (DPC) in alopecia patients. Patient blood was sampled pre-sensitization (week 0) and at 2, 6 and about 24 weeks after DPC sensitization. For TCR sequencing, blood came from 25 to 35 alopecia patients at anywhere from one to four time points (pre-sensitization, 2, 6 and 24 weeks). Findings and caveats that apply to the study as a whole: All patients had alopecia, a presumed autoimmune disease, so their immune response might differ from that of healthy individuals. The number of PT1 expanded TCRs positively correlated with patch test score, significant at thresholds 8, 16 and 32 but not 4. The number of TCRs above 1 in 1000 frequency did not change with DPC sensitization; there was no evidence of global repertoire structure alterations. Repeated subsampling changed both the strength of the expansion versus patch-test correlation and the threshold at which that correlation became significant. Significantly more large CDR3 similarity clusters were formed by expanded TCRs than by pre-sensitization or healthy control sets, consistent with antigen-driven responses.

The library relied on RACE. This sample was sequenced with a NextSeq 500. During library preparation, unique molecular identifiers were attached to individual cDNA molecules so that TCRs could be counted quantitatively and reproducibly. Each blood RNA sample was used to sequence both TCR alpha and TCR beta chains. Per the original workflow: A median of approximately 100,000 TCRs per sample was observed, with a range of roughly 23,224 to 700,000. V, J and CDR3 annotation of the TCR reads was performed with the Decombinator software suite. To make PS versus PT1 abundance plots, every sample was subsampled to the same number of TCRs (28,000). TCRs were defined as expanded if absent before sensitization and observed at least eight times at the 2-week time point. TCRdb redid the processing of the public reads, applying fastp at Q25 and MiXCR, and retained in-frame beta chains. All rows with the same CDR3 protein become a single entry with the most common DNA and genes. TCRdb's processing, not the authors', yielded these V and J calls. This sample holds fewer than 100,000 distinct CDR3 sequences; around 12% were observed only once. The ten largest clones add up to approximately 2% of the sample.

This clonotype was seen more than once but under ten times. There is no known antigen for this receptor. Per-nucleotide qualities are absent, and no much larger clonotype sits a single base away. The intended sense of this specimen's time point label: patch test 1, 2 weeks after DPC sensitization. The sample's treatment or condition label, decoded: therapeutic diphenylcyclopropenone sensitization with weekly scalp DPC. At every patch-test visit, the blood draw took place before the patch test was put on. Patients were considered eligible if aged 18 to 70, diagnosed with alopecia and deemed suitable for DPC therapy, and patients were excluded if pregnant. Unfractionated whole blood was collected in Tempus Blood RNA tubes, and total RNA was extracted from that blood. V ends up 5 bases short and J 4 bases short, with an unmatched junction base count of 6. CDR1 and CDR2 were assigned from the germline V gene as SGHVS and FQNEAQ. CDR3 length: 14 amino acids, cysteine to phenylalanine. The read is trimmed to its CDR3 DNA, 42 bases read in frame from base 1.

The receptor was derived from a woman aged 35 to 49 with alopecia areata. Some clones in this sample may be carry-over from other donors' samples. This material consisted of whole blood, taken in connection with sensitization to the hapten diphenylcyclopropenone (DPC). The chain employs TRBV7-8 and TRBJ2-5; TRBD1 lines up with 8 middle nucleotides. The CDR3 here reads CASSEDRAIETQYF. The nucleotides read TGTGCCAGCAGCGAGGACAGGGCTATAGAGACCCAGTACTTC.